This T cell receptor beta chain was obtained from a study of OX40 agonist ivuxolimab in advanced cancers. In the study overall: Ivuxolimab was a fully human IgG2 agonistic monoclonal antibody targeting the costimulatory receptor OX40 (CD134). Partial responses were achieved by three dose-escalation patients, of whom one had hepatocellular carcinoma and two had cutaneous melanoma. Peripheral TCRbeta sequencing was intended to test whether TCR sequence diversity was altered and clonal T-cell expansion was caused by ivuxolimab. The paper reports the monotherapy dose-escalation portion (N ≈ 50 patients) of the phase I ivuxolimab trial. Intravenous ivuxolimab was administered to patients every 2 weeks at six dose levels: 0.01, 0.1, 0.3, 1.5, 3 and 10 mg/kg. Of the approximately 53 patients in dose escalation, about 20 had hepatocellular carcinoma, around 15 had melanoma, 9 had renal cell carcinoma and 9 had head and neck cancer. In the dose-escalation cohort, around four fifths of patients were male, and the mean age was approximately 60 years, with a range of 23 to 79. Prior anti-PD-1, anti-PD-L1 or anti-CTLA-4 therapy was permitted, and about two fifths of dose-escalation patients had received checkpoint inhibitors. General findings and caveats noted by the study authors: At doses of 0.1 to 3.0 mg/kg, clonal expansion of both CD4+ and CD8+ blood T cells was observed from baseline to week 6. After ivuxolimab, more expanded clones were found on average in CD8+ T cells than in CD4+ T cells. In the 0.1-3.0 mg/kg groups, partial responders had among the lowest normalized peripheral clonal expansion, particularly in CD8+ T cells. Low levels of normalized T-cell clonal expansion were also shown by some nonresponding patients. The antigen specificity of the clonally expanded peripheral T cells was not determined.

The trial excluded patients who had a history of autoimmune disease or who were on systemic immunosuppression. Peripheral blood for TCR sequencing was collected from all dose cohorts at baseline, on cycle 4 day 1, and on cycle 7 day 1. Samples were obtained from an open-label, multicenter, first-in-human phase I dose-escalation trial of ivuxolimab. Adults with locally advanced or metastatic melanoma, renal cell carcinoma, hepatocellular carcinoma or head and neck squamous cell carcinoma were enrolled in the trial. Before TCR sequencing, CD4+ and CD8+ T cells were separately sorted from peripheral blood. Points on this clone: The target of this receptor is not known. Base quality data are lacking; no much larger clone is found one base away.

Including the terminal cysteine and phenylalanine, the CDR3 comprises 16 residues. The read is trimmed to its CDR3 DNA, 48 bases read in frame from base 1. From a lookup of the germline V gene (reference sequence), CDR1 and CDR2 are SGHNT and YYREEE. Trimming removed 0 bases from V and 8 bases from J; the gene matches leave 10 bases unexplained. Genomic DNA was isolated from the sorted cells so that the TCRbeta CDR3 region could be sequenced. The immunoSEQ Assay was used for sequencing of TCRbeta CDR3 regions. As stored in TCRdb, this immuneACCESS dataset retains in-frame rearrangements with V and J assigned. A fraction of the clones does not appear; measured against another copy, unresolved V genes explain less than half of the discrepancy, and the remainder lacks a known reason. The sample includes more than 85,000 clones, with 70% to 85% observed a single time. Together, the top ten hold roughly 1.5% of the sample.

The V and J segments used are TRBV5-4 and TRBJ1-4; 7 junctional bases match TRBD1. This sequence originates from an adult with an advanced solid tumor such as melanoma, head and neck, liver or kidney cancer. This material consisted of CD4+ or CD8+ T cells sorted from blood, taken in a trial of the OX40 agonist ivuxolimab. This receptor carries the CDR3 CASSLAGGRGQEKLFF. The nucleotides are TGTGCCAGCAGCTTGGCCGGGGGACGGGGACAGGAAAAACTGTTTTTT.